Presented here are 2 T cell receptor beta chains from one specimen sequenced in a study of blood T cell repertoires in COVID-19. Profiled with immunoSEQ multiplex PCR; TCRdb holds only in-frame clones, not every one. The data hold about 160,000 clones, with over 70% observed a single time. Sequenced input: peripheral blood. The receptor set was obtained from a woman of 80 years or more with active or convalescent COVID-19.

This clone was counted once. The DNA for the CDR3 is TGTGCCAGCAGCCCCCGCGGAGGGACGACGGGACATACGCAGTATTTT. This translates into CASSPRGGTTGHTQYF. This sequence joins TRBV6-6 and TRBJ2-3; D is perhaps TRBD2 (6 bases). The germline CDR1 and CDR2 sequences are MNHNY and SVGAGI (reference sequence). Trimming cost V 6 bases and J 7 bases, with 23 bases left between them. This CDR3 has 16 residues.

The V gene is TRBV6-5, the J gene TRBJ2-7; D perhaps matches TRBD2 (6 bases). Trimming pared 2 bases from V and 0 bases from J, leaving 14 bases between. CDR3 length equals 16 residues. CDR1 and CDR2 from the germline V gene are MNHEY and SVGAGI. CDR3 sequence: CASSYRSGPLSYEQYF. Here the CDR3 DNA reads TGTGCCAGCAGTTACCGGAGCGGGCCTCTCTCCTACGAGCAGTACTTC.